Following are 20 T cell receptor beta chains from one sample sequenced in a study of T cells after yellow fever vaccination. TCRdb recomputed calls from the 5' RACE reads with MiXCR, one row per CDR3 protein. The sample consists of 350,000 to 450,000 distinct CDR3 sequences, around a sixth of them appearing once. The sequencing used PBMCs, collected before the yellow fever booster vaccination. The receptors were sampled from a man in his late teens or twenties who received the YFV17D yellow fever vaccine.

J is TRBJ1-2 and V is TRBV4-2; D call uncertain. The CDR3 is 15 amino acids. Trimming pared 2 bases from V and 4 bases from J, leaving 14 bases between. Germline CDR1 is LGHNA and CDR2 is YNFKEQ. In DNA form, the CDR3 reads TGTGCCAGCAGCCAACTTGCCAGAATCGCCTATGGCTACACCTTC. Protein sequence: CASSQLARIAYGYTF.

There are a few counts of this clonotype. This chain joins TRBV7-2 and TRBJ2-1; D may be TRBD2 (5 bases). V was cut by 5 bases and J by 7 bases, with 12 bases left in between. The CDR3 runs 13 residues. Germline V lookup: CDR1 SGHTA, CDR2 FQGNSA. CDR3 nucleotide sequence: TGTGCCAGCAGCACCCCTTCGGGGAATGAGCAGTTCTTC. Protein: CASSTPSGNEQFF.

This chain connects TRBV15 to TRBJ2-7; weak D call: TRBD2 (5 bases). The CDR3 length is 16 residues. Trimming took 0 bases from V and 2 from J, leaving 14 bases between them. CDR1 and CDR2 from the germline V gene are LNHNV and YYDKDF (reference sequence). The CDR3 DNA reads TGTGCCACCAGCAGAGAAAGTTCGGTGAGGGCCTACGAGCAGTACTTC. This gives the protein CATSRESSVRAYEQYF.

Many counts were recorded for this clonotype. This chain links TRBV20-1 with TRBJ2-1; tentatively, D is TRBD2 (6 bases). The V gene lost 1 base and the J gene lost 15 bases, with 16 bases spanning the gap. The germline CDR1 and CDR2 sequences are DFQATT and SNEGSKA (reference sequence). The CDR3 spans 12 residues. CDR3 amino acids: CSARVSGPAMFF. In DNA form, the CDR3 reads TGCAGTGCTAGAGTGAGCGGGCCGGCCATGTTCTTC.

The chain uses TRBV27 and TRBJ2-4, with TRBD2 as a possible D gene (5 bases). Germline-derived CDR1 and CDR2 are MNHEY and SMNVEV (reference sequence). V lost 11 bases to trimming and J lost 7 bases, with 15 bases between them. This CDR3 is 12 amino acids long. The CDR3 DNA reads TGTGCCTCTACCGGCTCGGGGAACATTCAGTACTTC. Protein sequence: CASTGSGNIQYF.

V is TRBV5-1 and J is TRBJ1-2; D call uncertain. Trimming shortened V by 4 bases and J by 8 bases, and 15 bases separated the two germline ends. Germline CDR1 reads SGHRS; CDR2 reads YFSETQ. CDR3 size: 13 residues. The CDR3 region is CASSHGRGGGYTF. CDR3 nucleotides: TGCGCCAGCAGCCATGGCCGGGGAGGAGGCTACACCTTC.

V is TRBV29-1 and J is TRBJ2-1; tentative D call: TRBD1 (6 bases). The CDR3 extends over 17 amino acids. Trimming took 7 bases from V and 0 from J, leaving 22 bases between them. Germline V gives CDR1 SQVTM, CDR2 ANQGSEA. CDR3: CSGAGVMGPRSYNEQFF. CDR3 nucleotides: TGCAGCGGGGCAGGGGTGATGGGGCCCCGCTCCTACAATGAGCAGTTCTTC.

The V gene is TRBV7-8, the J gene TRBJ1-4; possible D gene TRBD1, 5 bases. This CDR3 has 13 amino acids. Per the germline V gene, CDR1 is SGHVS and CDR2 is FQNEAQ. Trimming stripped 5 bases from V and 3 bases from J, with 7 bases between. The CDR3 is CASSGHANEKLFF. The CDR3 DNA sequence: TGTGCCAGCAGCGGACATGCTAATGAAAAACTGTTTTTT.

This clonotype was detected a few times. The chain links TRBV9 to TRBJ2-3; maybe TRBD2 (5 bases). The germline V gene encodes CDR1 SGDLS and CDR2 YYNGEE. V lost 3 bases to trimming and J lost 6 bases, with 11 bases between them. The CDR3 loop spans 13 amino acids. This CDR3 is CASSASSIDTQYF. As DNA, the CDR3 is TGTGCCAGCAGCGCCTCTAGCATCGATACGCAGTATTTT. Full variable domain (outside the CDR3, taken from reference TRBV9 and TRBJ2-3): DSGVTQTPKHLITATGQRVTLRCSPRSGDLSVYWYQQSLDQGLQFLIQYYNGEERAKGNILERFSAQQFPDLHSELNLSSLELGDSALYFCASSASSIDTQYFGPGTRLTVL.

The CDR3: CASSLERGITYEQYF. The CDR3 DNA sequence: TGTGCCAGCAGCTTGGAGCGGGGGATAACCTACGAGCAGTACTTC. The chain joins TRBV5-6 to TRBJ2-7; 8 nucleotides agree with TRBD2. Germline V gene lookup returns CDR1 SGHDT and CDR2 YYEEEE. V dropped 0 bases and J dropped 2; count of bases not matched to a gene: 4. This CDR3 region has 15 residues.

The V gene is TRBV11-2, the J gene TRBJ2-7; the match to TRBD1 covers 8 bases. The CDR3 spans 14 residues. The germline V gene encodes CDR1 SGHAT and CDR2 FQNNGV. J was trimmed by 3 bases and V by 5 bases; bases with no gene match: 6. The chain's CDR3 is CASSARDRSYEQYV. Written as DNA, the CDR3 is TGTGCCAGCAGCGCCCGGGACAGGAGCTACGAGCAGTACGTC.

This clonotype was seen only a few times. This CDR3 is CASSLEGARSPLHF. The CDR3 nucleotides are TGTGCCAGCAGTTTAGAGGGGGCACGTTCACCCCTCCACTTT. This chain uses TRBV12-3 or TRBV12-4 with TRBJ1-6, with TRBD1 identical over 7 bases. The CDR3 runs to 14 residues. With 1 base clipped from V and 9 bases from J, the junction kept 3 bases outside the gene matches.

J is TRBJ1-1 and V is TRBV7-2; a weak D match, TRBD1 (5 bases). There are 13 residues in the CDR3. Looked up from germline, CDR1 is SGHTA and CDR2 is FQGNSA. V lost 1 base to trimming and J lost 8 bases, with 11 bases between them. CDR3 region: CASSLGDLREAFF. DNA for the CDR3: TGTGCCAGCAGCTTAGGGGACCTGAGGGAAGCTTTCTTT.

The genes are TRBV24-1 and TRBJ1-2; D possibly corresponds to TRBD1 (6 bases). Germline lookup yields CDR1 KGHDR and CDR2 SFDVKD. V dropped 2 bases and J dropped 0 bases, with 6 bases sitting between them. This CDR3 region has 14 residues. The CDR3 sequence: CATSDWDTNYGYTF. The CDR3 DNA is TGTGCCACCAGTGATTGGGACACTAACTATGGCTACACCTTC.

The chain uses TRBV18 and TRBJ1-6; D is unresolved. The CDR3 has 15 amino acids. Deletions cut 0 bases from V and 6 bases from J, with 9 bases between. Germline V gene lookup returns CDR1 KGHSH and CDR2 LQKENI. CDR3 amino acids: CASSPPSVPNSPLHF. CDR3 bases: TGTGCCAGCTCACCACCATCGGTACCTAATTCACCCCTCCACTTT.

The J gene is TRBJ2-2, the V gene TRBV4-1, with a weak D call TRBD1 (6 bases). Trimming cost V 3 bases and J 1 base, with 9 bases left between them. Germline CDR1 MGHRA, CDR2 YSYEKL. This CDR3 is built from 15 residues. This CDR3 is CASSHSRGNTGELFF. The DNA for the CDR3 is TGCGCCAGCAGCCATTCCAGGGGGAACACCGGGGAGCTGTTTTTT.

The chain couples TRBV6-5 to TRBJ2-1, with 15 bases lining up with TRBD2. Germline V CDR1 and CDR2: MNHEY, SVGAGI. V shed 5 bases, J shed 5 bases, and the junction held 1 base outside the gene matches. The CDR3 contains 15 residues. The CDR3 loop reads CASSGLAGGDNEQFF. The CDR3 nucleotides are TGTGCCAGCAGTGGACTAGCGGGGGGGGACAATGAGCAGTTCTTC.

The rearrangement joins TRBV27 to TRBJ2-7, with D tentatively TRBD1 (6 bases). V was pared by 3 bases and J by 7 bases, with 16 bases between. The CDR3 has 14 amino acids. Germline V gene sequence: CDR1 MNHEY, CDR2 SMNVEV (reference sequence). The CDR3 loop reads CASSLAGAPLEQYF. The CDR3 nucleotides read TGTGCCAGCAGTTTGGCAGGGGCCCCCTTGGAGCAGTACTTC.

The CDR3 nucleotides read TGCAGTGCTAGGGACAGGGGGCGAAAGGTTGAAGCTTTCTTT. The encoded protein is CSARDRGRKVEAFF. This chain uses TRBV20-1 with TRBJ1-1, with 11 positions matching TRBD1. The CDR3 length is 14 residues. J lost 7 bases, V lost 3 bases, and 7 bases had no gene match. Germline V lookup: CDR1 DFQATT, CDR2 SNEGSKA (reference sequence).

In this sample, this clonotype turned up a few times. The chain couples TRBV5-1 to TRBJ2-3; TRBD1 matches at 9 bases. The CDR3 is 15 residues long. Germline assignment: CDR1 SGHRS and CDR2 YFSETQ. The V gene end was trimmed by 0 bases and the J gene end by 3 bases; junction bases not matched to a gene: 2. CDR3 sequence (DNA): TGCGCCAGCAGCTTGGAAGGACAGGGGACAGATACGCAGTATTTT. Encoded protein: CASSLEGQGTDTQYF.